What follows is one TCR beta chain and its context. Per the original methods: Reference gene primer amplification yielded estimated nucleated cell counts. Here immunoSEQ multiplex PCR was the method, and the copy in TCRdb shows in-frame clones only, minus some. V and J calls and clone size are copied from that table; D and trimming were computed from the DNA. The sample includes around 50,000 clones, more than 75% of them seen just once. The junction had 8 bases not matched to a gene; V was cut back by 1 base and J by 8 bases. The CDR3 totals 16 residues. The germline CDR1 and CDR2 sequences are SGHDT and YYEEEE. The sample comes from a study of blood T cell repertoires in COVID-19. The wider study: T cells, B-cell-depleted T cells, or PBMCs supplied cDNA or gDNA.

This rearrangement joins TRBV5-6 to TRBJ2-1, with TRBD1 matching 11 bases. The specimen sequenced was peripheral blood. The source of this sequence is a woman in her sixties with acute or convalescent COVID-19. The CDR3 region is CASSLSPGQGVYEQFF. CDR3 nucleotides: TGTGCCAGCAGCTTGTCCCCGGGACAGGGGGTCTATGAGCAGTTCTTC.